This TCR beta chain was identified in a study of cytomegalovirus exposure and HLA in healthy donors. Study summary: Earlier work reported some 110 million unique TCR beta sequences from 180 million or so T cells.

Study-wide findings and caveats: The later analysis indicated that the majority of CMV-associated TCR beta chains appeared HLA-restricted. Judged likely to be a sequencing artifact was a cluster of highly shared sequence variants.

PCR amplification relied on 60 Vbeta primers (plus 13 Jbeta primers). The assay was immunoSEQ multiplex PCR, and TCRdb's table has in-frame clones only and misses some. The sample carries 100,000 or so clones, 76% recorded once. The CDR3 is made up of 15 amino acids. J was trimmed by 4 bases and V by 5 bases; bases with no gene match: 8. Germline V lookup: CDR1 LNHDA, CDR2 SQIVND (reference sequence). As to this clone: Antigen specificity is unknown.

The sequence was obtained from a man aged 35 to 55 in good health and CMV-seropositive. This chain joins TRBV19 and TRBJ2-5; 9 bases match TRBD1. Input material: PBMCs. The chain's CDR3 is CASSLRGTGRETQYF. CDR3 DNA sequence: TGTGCCAGTAGTCTTCGCGGGACAGGGAGAGAGACCCAGTACTTC. Full variable domain (missing parts from reference TRBV19 and TRBJ2-5): DGGITQSPKYLFRKEGQNVTLSCEQNLNHDAMYWYRQDPGQGLRLIYYSQIVNDFQKGDIAEGYSVSREKKESFPLTVTSAQKNPTAFYLCASSLRGTGRETQYFGPGTRLLVL.